Shown below are 18 T cell receptor beta chains from a single sample sequenced in a study of response to subunit inactivated influenza vaccine. TCRdb analysed the RT-PCR reads with MiXCR anew, one entry per CDR3 protein. The sample contains roughly 520,000 distinct CDR3 sequences, roughly 25% of which appear only once. Sequenced material: CD4+ T cells sorted from PBMCs, taken 4 to 6 days after vaccination. Every receptor here comes from a man over 45 who received an inactivated influenza vaccine.

The V gene is TRBV10-3, the J gene TRBJ2-7; D may match TRBD1 or TRBD2 (7 bases each). Germline V CDR1 and CDR2: ENHRY, SYGVKD. The CDR3 length is 14 residues. Trimming took 3 bases from V and 9 from J, leaving 18 bases between them. CDR3 sequence (DNA): TGTGCCATCAGTGATCGGGCGGCAGGGGGGGTGCAGTACTTC. It specifies CAISDRAAGGVQYF.

This clonotype was seen more than once but under ten times. J is TRBJ1-2 and V is TRBV20-1; D is unresolved. CDR1 and CDR2 (germline): DFQATT, SNEGSKA (reference sequence). The CDR3 totals 14 residues. The V and J ends lost 7 bases and 1 base respectively, with 16 bases between them. The CDR3 nucleotides are TGCAGTGTTTCCGCAGAGTTATTTAACTATGGCTACACCTTC. Its translation: CSVSAELFNYGYTF.

With respect to this clonotype: Germline and junction disagree at one end, which may indicate a read error. The gene calls are TRBV12-3 or TRBV12-4 and TRBJ2-1, with D perhaps matching TRBD2 (6 bases). The CDR3 sequence is 13 residues long. CDR3 in DNA: TGTGCCAGCAGTATACCGGGAGCCCCGGAGCTGTTCTTC. It translates to CASSIPGAPELFF.

The chain recombines TRBV19 with TRBJ1-6, with 7 bases lining up with TRBD1. Germline V CDR1 and CDR2: LNHDA, SQIVND (reference sequence). CDR3 length: 14 amino acids. J lost 8 bases, V lost 6 bases, and 7 bases had no gene match. The CDR3 region is CASRPTGVDSPLHF. DNA for the CDR3: TGTGCCAGTAGGCCAACAGGGGTGGATTCACCCCTCCACTTT.

The chain links TRBV10-1 to TRBJ2-3, with a weak D call TRBD2 (6 bases). CDR1 WNHNN and CDR2 SYGVQD come from the germline V gene (reference sequence). With 0 bases removed from V and 3 bases from J, the gap between germline ends came to 10 bases. The CDR3 length is 15 residues. In DNA, the CDR3 is TGCGCCAGCAGTGAGTCGCCGGGGGTTACAGATACGCAGTATTTT. Its translation: CASSESPGVTDTQYF.

The chain employs TRBV6-2 or TRBV6-3 and TRBJ2-1; TRBD2 might be the D (6 bases). The length of the CDR3 is 15 residues. Per germline, CDR1 MNHEY and CDR2 SVGEGT. Trimming stripped 7 bases from V and 3 bases from J, with 16 bases between. The CDR3 bases are TGTGCCAGCACCGACTGGAGGGGCAACTACAATGAGCAGTTCTTC. It is translated as CASTDWRGNYNEQFF.

The chain couples TRBV6-6 to TRBJ1-2; D is perhaps TRBD1 (5 bases). The CDR3 extends over 13 amino acids. From germline, CDR1 is MNHNY and CDR2 SVGAGI (reference sequence). With 6 bases removed from V and 4 bases from J, the gap between germline ends came to 12 bases. CDR3 nucleotide sequence: TGTGCCAGCAGCCAAAGCGGGGCCTATGGCTACACCTTC. Protein sequence: CASSQSGAYGYTF.

The chain recombines TRBV28 with TRBJ1-2; 7 bases agree with TRBD1. CDR1 and CDR2 (germline): MDHEN, SYDVKM. The CDR3 totals 14 residues. Trimming at V came to 10 bases and at J to 4 bases, leaving 12 bases not matched to a gene. The CDR3 coding sequence is TGTGCCACCCGGGGTATAGGGACAGTCTATGGCTACACCTTC. Protein sequence: CATRGIGTVYGYTF.

The CDR3 sequence is CASSSGQARAAFF. As DNA, the CDR3 is TGTGCCAGCAGCTCAGGACAGGCTCGGGCGGCTTTCTTT. The chain carries TRBV7-2 and TRBJ1-1; 7 nucleotides align to TRBD1. The CDR3 is made up of 13 amino acids. From germline, CDR1 is SGHTA and CDR2 FQGNSA. V dropped 4 bases and J dropped 11; count of bases not matched to a gene: 10.

This clonotype was counted between two and nine times. V is TRBV7-8 and J is TRBJ2-1; a weak D match, TRBD1 (6 bases). V lost 0 bases, J lost 9 bases, and 6 bases lay in between. This CDR3 is built from 12 residues. Germline-derived CDR1 and CDR2 are SGHVS and FQNEAQ. CDR3 DNA: TGTGCCAGCAGCTTAGCGACAGGTGAGCAGTTCTTC. It codes for CASSLATGEQFF.

This clonotype was counted only a few times. This chain joins TRBV7-8 and TRBJ2-1, with TRBD1 matching over 9 bases. J gave up 3 bases and V 1 base, and 1 base lay outside the gene matches. Per the germline V gene, CDR1 is SGHVS and CDR2 is FQNEAQ. This CDR3 contains 15 residues. In nucleotides, the CDR3 is TGTGCCAGCAGCTTAGAGGGACAGGGCTACAATGAGCAGTTCTTC. This translates into CASSLEGQGYNEQFF.

V is TRBV10-3 and J is TRBJ2-5; TRBD1 might be the D (5 bases). V dropped 6 bases and J dropped 5 bases, with 16 bases sitting between them. CDR3 length: 14 residues. Germline V gives CDR1 ENHRY, CDR2 SYGVKD. This CDR3 reads CAISSRANAETQYF. The CDR3 bases are TGTGCCATCAGCAGCAGGGCTAACGCGGAGACCCAGTACTTC.

CDR3 nucleotides: TGTGCCAGCAGCTCCGCGGACTTGAAAGAGACCCAGTACTTC. As protein: CASSSADLKETQYF. The J gene is TRBJ2-5, the V gene TRBV28, with a weak D call TRBD2 (5 bases). The CDR3 sequence is 14 residues long. V lost 6 bases to trimming and J lost 3 bases, with 14 bases between them. Germline V gene sequence: CDR1 MDHEN, CDR2 SYDVKM.

This clonotype has a handful of counts. J is TRBJ2-7 and V is TRBV6-1; possibly TRBD1 for D (7 bases). Germline loops: CDR1 MNHNS, CDR2 SASEGT. There are 16 residues in the CDR3. Trimming left V 0 bases short and J 3 bases short, with 15 bases between. CDR3 loop: CASSEALRGDIYEQYF. In DNA form, the CDR3 reads TGTGCCAGCAGTGAAGCGCTCAGGGGGGACATCTACGAGCAGTACTTC.

This clonotype has more than one count but fewer than ten. V gene TRBV7-2 combines with J gene TRBJ2-5; D possibly corresponds to TRBD2 (6 bases). V lost 1 base to trimming and J lost 1 base, with 13 bases between them. The CDR3 totals 16 residues. Germline values: CDR1 SGHTA, CDR2 FQGNSA. The CDR3 DNA follows: TGTGCCAGCAGCTTAGGAAGAACCGGGAGCCAAGAGACCCAGTACTTC. It codes for CASSLGRTGSQETQYF.

The chain recombines TRBV5-1 with TRBJ2-5; TRBD2 aligns across 7 bases. V lost 4 bases to trimming and J lost 1 base; unmatched junction nucleotides: 7. The germline V gene has CDR1 SGHRS and CDR2 YFSETQ. The CDR3 runs to 15 residues. CDR3 sequence (DNA): TGCGCCAGCAGCCTGATTGGGACTACCCAAGAGACCCAGTACTTC. This codes for CASSLIGTTQETQYF.

The chain combines TRBV29-1 with TRBJ2-7; TRBD1 agrees at 11 bases. The CDR3 sequence is 13 residues long. Germline V gene sequence: CDR1 SQVTM, CDR2 ANQGSEA. The ends lost 6 bases at V and 2 bases at J; junction bases unmatched: 3. In DNA form, the CDR3 reads TGCAGCGTGAGGACAGGGGGCGCCTACGAGCAGTACTTC. Translating it yields CSVRTGGAYEQYF.

This clonotype was observed a few times. This chain uses TRBV12-3 or TRBV12-4 with TRBJ1-5, with a possible D match to TRBD1 (6 bases). The CDR3 is 15 residues long. Trimming stripped 4 bases from V and 9 bases from J, with 19 bases between. Here the CDR3 reads CASSSSDSSGMPQHF. The CDR3 nucleotides are TGTGCCAGCAGTTCGTCGGACAGTTCAGGGATGCCCCAGCATTTT.